A single sample gave rise to the 8 T cell receptor beta chains below, sequenced in a study of neurological immune-mediated disorders. In TCRdb, the 5' RACE reads were re-called with MiXCR into one record per CDR3 protein. The table lists about 62,000 distinct CDR3 sequences, 3.5% to 4.5% of them singletons, with under 2.5% in the top ten. The sequenced sample was PBMCs. The receptors stem from a woman aged 45-59 years with multiple sclerosis.

The genes are TRBV18 and TRBJ1-2; 9 bases align to TRBD1. Trimming took 6 bases from V and 14 from J; bases not matched to a gene: 7. CDR3 length: 11 amino acids. Germline loops: CDR1 KGHSH, CDR2 LQKENI. In DNA form, the CDR3 reads TGTGCCAGCTCCCCCGGGACAGGGTCAACCTTC. It yields the protein CASSPGTGSTF.

V and J are TRBV5-1 and TRBJ2-2; possibly TRBD1 for D (6 bases). The germline V and J ends were trimmed by 3 bases and 2 bases, with 14 bases remaining between them. There are 16 residues in the CDR3. Germline loops: CDR1 SGHRS, CDR2 YFSETQ. The CDR3, as DNA: TGCGCCAGCAGCTGGGGGCGGCAGACAAACACCGGGGAGCTGTTTTTT. Translated: CASSWGRQTNTGELFF.

The table lists this clonotype with many counts. J is TRBJ2-6 and V is TRBV6-1; D gene ambiguous. Germline CDR1 MNHNS, CDR2 SASEGT. The CDR3 extends over 14 amino acids. V was pared by 2 bases and J by 2 bases, with 4 bases between. The CDR3 sequence: CASSELAGANVLTF. As DNA, the CDR3 is TGTGCCAGCAGTGAACTGGCTGGGGCCAACGTCCTGACTTTC.

J is TRBJ2-7 and V is TRBV18; perhaps TRBD2 as D (5 bases). V was trimmed by 0 bases and J by 6 bases, leaving 12 bases between them. The length of the CDR3 is 14 residues. Germline CDR1 reads KGHSH; CDR2 reads LQKENI. CDR3 in DNA: TGTGCCAGCTCACCACCGGGAGCAGTACTCGAGCAGTACTTC. Translating it yields CASSPPGAVLEQYF.

Many counts were recorded for this clonotype. The V and J genes are TRBV20-1 and TRBJ1-5; 7 bases map to TRBD1. The CDR3 has 14 residues. CDR1 DFQATT and CDR2 SNEGSKA come from the germline V gene (reference sequence). V dropped 6 bases and J dropped 2; count of bases not matched to a gene: 7. The CDR3 region has the DNA TGCAGTGCCGACAGGGCGGGTGGCAATCAGCCCCAGCATTTT. This gives the protein CSADRAGGNQPQHF.

In its sample, this clonotype was seen a few times. The chain employs TRBV13 and TRBJ1-1, with D possibly TRBD1 on 5 matching bases. Germline CDR1 is PRHDT and CDR2 is FYEKMQ (reference sequence). The length of the CDR3 is 14 residues. The V and J ends lost 5 bases and 3 bases respectively, with 13 bases between them. CDR3 in amino acids: CASSPSKGYTEAFF. The CDR3 region has the DNA TGTGCCAGCAGCCCCTCCAAGGGGTACACTGAAGCTTTCTTT.

This clonotype was detected many times. The chain links TRBV7-8 to TRBJ2-1, with 14 bases lining up with TRBD2. Germline V gene sequence: CDR1 SGHVS, CDR2 FQNEAQ. V was pared by 6 bases and J by 10 bases, with 8 bases of the junction left unmatched. The CDR3 is made up of 15 amino acids. The CDR3 protein is CASRPGLAGAGEQFF. CDR3 in DNA: TGTGCCAGCAGGCCGGGACTAGCGGGAGCGGGGGAGCAGTTCTTC.

In its sample, this clonotype was seen many times. V gene TRBV20-1 combines with J gene TRBJ2-2; maybe TRBD1 (5 bases). V dropped 6 bases and J dropped 7 bases, with 27 bases sitting between them. Germline V gene sequence: CDR1 DFQATT, CDR2 SNEGSKA (reference sequence). CDR3 size: 17 residues. The CDR3 DNA reads TGCAGTGCCAAGAATCGAAAGGCAGGATCGCAGGGCGGGGAGCTGTTTTTT. Its protein is CSAKNRKAGSQGGELFF.